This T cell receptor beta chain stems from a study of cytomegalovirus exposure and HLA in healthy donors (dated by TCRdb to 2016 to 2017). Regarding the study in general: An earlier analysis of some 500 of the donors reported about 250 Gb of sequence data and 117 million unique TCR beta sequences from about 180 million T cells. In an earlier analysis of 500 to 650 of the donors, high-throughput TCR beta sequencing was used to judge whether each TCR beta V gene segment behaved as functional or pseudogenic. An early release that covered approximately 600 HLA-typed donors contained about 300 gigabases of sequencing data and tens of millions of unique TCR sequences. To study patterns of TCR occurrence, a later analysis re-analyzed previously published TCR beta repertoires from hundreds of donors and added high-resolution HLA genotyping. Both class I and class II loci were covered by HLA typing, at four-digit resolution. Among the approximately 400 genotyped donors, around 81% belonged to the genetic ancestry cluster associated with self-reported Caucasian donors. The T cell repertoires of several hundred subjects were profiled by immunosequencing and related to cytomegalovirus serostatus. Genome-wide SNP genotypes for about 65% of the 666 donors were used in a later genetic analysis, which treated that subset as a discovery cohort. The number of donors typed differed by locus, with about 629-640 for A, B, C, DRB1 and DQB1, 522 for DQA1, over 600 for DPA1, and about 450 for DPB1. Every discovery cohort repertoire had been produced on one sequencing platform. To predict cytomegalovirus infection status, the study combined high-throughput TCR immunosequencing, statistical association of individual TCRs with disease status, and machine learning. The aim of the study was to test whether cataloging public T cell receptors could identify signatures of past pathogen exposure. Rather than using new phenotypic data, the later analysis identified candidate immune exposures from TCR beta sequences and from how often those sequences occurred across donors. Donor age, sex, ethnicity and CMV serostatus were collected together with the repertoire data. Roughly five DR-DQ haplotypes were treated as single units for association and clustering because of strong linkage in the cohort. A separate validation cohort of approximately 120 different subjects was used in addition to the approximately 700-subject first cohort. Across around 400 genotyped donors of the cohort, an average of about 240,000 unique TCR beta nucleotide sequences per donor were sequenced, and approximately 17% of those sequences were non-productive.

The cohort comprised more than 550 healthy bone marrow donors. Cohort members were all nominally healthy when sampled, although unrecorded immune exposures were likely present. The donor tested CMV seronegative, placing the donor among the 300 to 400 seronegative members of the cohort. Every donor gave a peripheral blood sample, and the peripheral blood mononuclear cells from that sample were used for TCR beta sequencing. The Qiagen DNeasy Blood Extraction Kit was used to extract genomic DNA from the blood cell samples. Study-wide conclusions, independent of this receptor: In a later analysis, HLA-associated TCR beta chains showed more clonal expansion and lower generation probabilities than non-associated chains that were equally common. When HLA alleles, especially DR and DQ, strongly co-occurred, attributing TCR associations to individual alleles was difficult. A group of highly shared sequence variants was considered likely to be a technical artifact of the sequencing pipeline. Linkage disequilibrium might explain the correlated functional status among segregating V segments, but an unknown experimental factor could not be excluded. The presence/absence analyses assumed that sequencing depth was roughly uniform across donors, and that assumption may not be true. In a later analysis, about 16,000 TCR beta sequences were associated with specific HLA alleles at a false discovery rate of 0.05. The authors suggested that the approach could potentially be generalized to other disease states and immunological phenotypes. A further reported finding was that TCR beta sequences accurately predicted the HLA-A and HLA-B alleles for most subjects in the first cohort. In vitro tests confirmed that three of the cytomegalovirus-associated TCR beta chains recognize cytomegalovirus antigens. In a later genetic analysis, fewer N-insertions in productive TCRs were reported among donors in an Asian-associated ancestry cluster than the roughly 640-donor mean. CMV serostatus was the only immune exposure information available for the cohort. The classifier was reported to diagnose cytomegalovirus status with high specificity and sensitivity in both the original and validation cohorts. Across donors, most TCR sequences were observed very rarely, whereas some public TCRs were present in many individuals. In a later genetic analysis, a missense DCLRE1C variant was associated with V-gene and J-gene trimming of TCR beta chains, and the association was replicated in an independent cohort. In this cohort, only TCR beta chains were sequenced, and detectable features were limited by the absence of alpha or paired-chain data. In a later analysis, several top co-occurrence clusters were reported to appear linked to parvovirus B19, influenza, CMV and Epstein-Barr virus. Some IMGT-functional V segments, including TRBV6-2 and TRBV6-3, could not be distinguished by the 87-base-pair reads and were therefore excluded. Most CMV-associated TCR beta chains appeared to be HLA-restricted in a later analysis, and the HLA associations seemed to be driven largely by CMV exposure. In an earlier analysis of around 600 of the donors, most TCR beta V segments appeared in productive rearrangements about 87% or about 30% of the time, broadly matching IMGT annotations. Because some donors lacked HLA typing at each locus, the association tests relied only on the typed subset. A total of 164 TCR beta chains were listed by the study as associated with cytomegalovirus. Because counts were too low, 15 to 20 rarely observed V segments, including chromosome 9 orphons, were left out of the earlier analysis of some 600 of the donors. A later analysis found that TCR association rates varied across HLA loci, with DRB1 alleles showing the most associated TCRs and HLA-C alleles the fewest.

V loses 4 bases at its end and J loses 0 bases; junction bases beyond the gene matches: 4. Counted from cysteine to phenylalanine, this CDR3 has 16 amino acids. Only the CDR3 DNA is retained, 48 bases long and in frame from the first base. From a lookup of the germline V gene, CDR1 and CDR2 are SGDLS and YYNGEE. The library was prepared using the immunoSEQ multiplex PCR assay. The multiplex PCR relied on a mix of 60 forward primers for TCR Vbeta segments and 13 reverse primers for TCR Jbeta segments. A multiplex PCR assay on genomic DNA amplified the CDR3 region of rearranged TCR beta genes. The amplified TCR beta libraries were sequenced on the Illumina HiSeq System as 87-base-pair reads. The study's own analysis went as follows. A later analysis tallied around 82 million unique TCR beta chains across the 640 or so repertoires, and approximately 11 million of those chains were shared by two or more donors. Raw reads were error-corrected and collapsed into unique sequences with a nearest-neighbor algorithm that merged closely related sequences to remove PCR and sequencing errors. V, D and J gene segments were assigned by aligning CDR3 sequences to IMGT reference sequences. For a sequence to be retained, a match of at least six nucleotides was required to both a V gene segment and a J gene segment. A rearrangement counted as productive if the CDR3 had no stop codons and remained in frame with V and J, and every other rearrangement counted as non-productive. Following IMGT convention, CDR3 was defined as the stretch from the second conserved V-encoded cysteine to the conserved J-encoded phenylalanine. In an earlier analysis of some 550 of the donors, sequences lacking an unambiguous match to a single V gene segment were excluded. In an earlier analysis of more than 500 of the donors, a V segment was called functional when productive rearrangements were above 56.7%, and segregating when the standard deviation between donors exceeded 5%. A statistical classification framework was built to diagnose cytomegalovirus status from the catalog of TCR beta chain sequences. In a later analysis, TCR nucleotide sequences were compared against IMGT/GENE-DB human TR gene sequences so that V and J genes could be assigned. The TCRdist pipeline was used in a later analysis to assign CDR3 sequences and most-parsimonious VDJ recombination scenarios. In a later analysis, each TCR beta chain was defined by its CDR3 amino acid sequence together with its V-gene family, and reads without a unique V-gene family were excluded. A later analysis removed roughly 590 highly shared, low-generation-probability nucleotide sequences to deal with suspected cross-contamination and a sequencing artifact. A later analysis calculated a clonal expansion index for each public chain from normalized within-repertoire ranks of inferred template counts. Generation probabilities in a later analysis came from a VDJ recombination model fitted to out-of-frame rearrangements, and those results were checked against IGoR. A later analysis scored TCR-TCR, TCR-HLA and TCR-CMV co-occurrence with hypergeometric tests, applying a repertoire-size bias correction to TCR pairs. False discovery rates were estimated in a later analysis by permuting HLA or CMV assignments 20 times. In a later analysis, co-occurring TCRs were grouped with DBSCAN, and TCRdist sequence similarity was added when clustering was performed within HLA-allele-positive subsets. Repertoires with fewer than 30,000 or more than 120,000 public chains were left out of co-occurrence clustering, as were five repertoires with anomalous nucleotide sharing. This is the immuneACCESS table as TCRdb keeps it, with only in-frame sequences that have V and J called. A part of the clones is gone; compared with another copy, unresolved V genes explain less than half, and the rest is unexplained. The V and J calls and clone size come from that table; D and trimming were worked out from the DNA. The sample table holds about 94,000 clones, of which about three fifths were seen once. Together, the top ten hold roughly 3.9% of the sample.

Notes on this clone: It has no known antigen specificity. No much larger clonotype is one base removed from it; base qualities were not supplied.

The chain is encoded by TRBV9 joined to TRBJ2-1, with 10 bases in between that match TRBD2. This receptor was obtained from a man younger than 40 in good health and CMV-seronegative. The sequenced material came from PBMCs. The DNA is TGTGCCAGCAGCATATCTAGCGGGAGCTCCTACAATGAGCAGTTCTTC. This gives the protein CASSISSGSSYNEQFF.